What follows describes a single T cell receptor (beta chain). Its antigen is still unknown. Per germline, CDR1 MNHEY and CDR2 SVGAGI. CDR3 size: 14 residues. J was trimmed by 1 base and V by 6 bases; bases with no gene match: 2. This sample is drawn from a study of cytomegalovirus exposure and HLA in healthy donors. General study points: In an earlier analysis, productive rearrangement rates for most beta V segments clustered near 87% or 30%.

The PCR ran on 60 Vbeta and 13 Jbeta primers. Clones were read by immunoSEQ multiplex PCR, and TCRdb kept only the in-frame ones, dropping some. Here the sample spans about 120,000 clones, around 80% being singletons. The rearrangement uses TRBV6-5 and TRBJ2-7; 11 bases map to TRBD1. This receptor was taken from a man aged 25-40 years in good health and CMV-seropositive. Specimen: PBMCs. The CDR3 DNA reads TGTGCCAGCAGGGACAGGGGGCAATCCTACGAGCAGTACTTC. Translating gives CASRDRGQSYEQYF.